The present T cell receptor beta chain was sequenced within a study of immune evolution from preneoplasia to lung adenocarcinoma. Between the trimmed V and J ends, which lost 2 bases and 5 bases, there was a span of 7 bases. This CDR3 contains 13 residues. Germline CDR1 is MRHNA and CDR2 is SNTAGT. Data came from immunoSEQ multiplex PCR; TCRdb stores just in-frame clones and leaves some out. The sample contains 3,000 to 4,000 clones, 85% of which appear only once. This clone was detected only once. This chain uses TRBV6-4 with TRBJ2-1; D might be TRBD1 (5 bases). Sequenced sample: FFPE invasive lung adenocarcinoma tissue. The origin of this receptor is a person aged 50-59 years with lung adenocarcinoma. The CDR3 protein is CASSDDSNNEQFF. As DNA, the CDR3 is TGTGCCAGCAGTGACGACAGTAACAATGAGCAGTTCTTC.